This record covers a single T cell receptor beta chain. The antigen remains undetermined. The data are from a study of T cells in Graves' hyperthyroidism and ophthalmopathy. CDR3 length: 15 amino acids. Germline-derived CDR1 and CDR2 are LNHDA and SQIVND (reference sequence). With 5 bases clipped from V and 0 bases from J, the junction kept 4 bases outside the gene matches. The source material, RNA transcripts, was used to amplify TCR beta CDR3 regions. The HTBI primer set drove a first-round RT-PCR of the TCR CDR3. TCRdb called the multiplex PCR reads again in MiXCR, with one record for every CDR3 protein. The data contain approximately 32,000 distinct CDR3 sequences, just under 50% of them singletons. Points from the study as a whole: Blood shared most expanded thyroid clonotypes above 0.001.

Sequencing input: blood. This sequence joins TRBV19 and TRBJ1-5; 7 positions agree with TRBD1. The clonotype was recovered from a woman between 50 and 59 years old with Graves' hyperthyroidism that later progressed to Graves' ophthalmopathy. CDR3 region: CASSRDSDSNQPQHF. The DNA of the CDR3 is TGTGCCAGTAGTCGGGACAGTGATAGCAATCAGCCCCAGCATTTT.